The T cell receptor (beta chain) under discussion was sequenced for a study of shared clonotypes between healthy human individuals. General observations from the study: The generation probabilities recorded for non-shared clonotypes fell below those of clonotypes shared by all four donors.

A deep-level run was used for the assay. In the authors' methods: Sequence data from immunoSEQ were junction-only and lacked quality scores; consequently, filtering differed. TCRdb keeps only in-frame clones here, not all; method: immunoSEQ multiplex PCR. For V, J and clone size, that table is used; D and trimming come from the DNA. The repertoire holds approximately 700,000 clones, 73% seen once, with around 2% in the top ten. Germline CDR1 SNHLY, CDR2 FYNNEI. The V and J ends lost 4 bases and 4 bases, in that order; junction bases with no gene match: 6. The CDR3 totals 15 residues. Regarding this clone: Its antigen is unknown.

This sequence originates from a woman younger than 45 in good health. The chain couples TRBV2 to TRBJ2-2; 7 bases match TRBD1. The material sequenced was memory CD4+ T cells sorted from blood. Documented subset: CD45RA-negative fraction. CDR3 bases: TGTGCCAGCAGTGCGACAGGGTGGGCCACCGGGGAGCTGTTTTTT. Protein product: CASSATGWATGELFF.